The 13 T cell receptor beta chains in this list originate from one sample, sequenced in a study of Graves' ophthalmopathy and Graves' hyperthyroidism. Scientists amplified the TCR beta CDR3 regions from RNA transcripts. Investigators did first-round RT-PCR with HTBI primers, then second-round multiplex PCR. One entry per CDR3 protein results from TCRdb running MiXCR on the multiplex PCR reads. Of about 210,000 distinct CDR3 sequences listed, approximately 29% are singletons. The sample comprised peripheral blood. The source is a man aged 50 to 59 with Graves' ophthalmopathy.

The genes are TRBV28 and TRBJ2-5, with 9 positions matching TRBD1. This CDR3 is 15 amino acids long. Germline CDR1 MDHEN, CDR2 SYDVKM. Trimming took 2 bases from V and 5 from J; bases not matched to a gene: 6. This CDR3 reads CASSLPRDRDETQYF. The CDR3 DNA reads TGTGCCAGCAGTTTACCTCGGGACAGGGATGAGACCCAGTACTTC.

This clonotype was picked up many times. The V gene is TRBV6-5, the J gene TRBJ1-5; tentative D call: TRBD1 (5 bases). CDR3 length: 15 residues. V was cut by 6 bases and J by 3 bases, with 15 bases left in between. Per the germline V gene, CDR1 is MNHEY and CDR2 is SVGAGI. CDR3: CASRMGTGSNQPQHF. The CDR3 region has the DNA TGTGCCAGCAGGATGGGGACGGGATCCAATCAGCCCCAGCATTTT.

This clonotype showed up many times. One end of the junction fails to match germline, which may point to a read error. The chain recombines TRBV19 with TRBJ2-2; perhaps TRBD2 as D (5 bases). The CDR3 has 12 residues. Germline CDR1 is LNHDA and CDR2 is SQIVND (reference sequence). CDR3 sequence reads: CASRESVGELSF. The CDR3 DNA is TGTGCCAGTAGGGAGAGTGTCGGGGAGCTGTCTTTT.

This clonotype was detected ten times or more. The chain couples TRBV3-1 to TRBJ2-7; 12 nucleotides line up with TRBD2. CDR1 and CDR2 (germline): LGHDT, YNNKEL (reference sequence). The V segment lost 4 bases and the J segment 1 base; nucleotides outside the gene matches: 5. CDR3 size: 16 residues. The CDR3 bases are TGTGCCAGCAGCCGGGGACTAGCGGGCCCATCCTACGAGCAGTACTTC. It is translated as CASSRGLAGPSYEQYF.

This clonotype was seen at least ten times. The J gene is TRBJ1-2, the V gene TRBV6-1, with D maybe TRBD1 (6 bases). The CDR3 length is 12 residues. CDR1 and CDR2 (germline): MNHNS, SASEGT. V was trimmed by 6 bases and J by 7 bases, leaving 12 bases between them. In DNA, the CDR3 is TGTGCCAGCAGCAACAGGGACGCTGGCTACACCTTC. This codes for CASSNRDAGYTF.

This clonotype was seen ten or more times. The gene calls are TRBV12-3 or TRBV12-4 and TRBJ2-7; 7 bases match TRBD1. This CDR3 has 12 amino acids. V was pared by 6 bases and J by 5 bases, with 4 bases of the junction left unmatched. The CDR3 DNA sequence: TGTGCCAGCAGCCGACAGGGCAACGAGCAGTACTTC. Translating it yields CASSRQGNEQYF.

The chain couples TRBV7-3 to TRBJ2-2; TRBD2 might be the D (6 bases). V was shortened by 8 bases and J by 7 bases, with 14 bases between the two germline ends. This CDR3 is built from 13 residues. CDR1 and CDR2 (germline): SGHTA, FQGTGA. The CDR3 DNA follows: TGTGCCAGCTCAGCTAGCGACATCGGGGAGCTGTTTTTT. It codes for CASSASDIGELFF.

This clonotype was observed at least ten times. J is TRBJ2-7 and V is TRBV7-9; TRBD2 agrees at 8 bases. The CDR3 is 14 residues long. Germline V lookup: CDR1 SEHNR, CDR2 FQNEAQ (reference sequence). J was trimmed by 6 bases and V by 4 bases; bases with no gene match: 8. The CDR3 spells CASSSRGGVGEQYF. The DNA of the CDR3 is TGTGCCAGCAGCTCCCGGGGGGGGGTCGGCGAGCAGTACTTC. Looking up the rest from reference TRBV7-9 and TRBJ2-7 gives the full variable domain: DTGVSQNPRHKITKRGQNVTFRCDPISEHNRLYWYRQTLGQGPEFLTYFQNEAQLEKSRLLSDRFSAERPKGSFSTLEIQRTEQGDSAMYLCASSSRGGVGEQYFGPGTRLTVT.

V and J are TRBV4-1 and TRBJ2-7; D remains unclear. The germline V gene has CDR1 MGHRA and CDR2 YSYEKL. The CDR3 covers 19 residues. V lost 4 bases, J lost 3 bases, and 28 bases lay in between. DNA for the CDR3: TGCGCCAGCAGCCGATCTCTGGGCCTCTTCAAAGGTCACAACTACGAGCAGTACTTC. Protein product: CASSRSLGLFKGHNYEQYF.

The rearrangement uses TRBV6-5 and TRBJ1-5, with D hard to call. CDR1 and CDR2 from the germline V gene are MNHEY and SVGAGI. The CDR3 extends over 15 amino acids. The V and J ends lost 0 bases and 7 bases respectively, with 13 bases between them. CDR3 coding DNA: TGTGCCAGCAGTTACTCGTACGGGCTAGGACAGCCCCAGCATTTT. Translation: CASSYSYGLGQPQHF.

The V and J genes are TRBV6-2 or TRBV6-3 and TRBJ1-2, with 10 nucleotides matching TRBD1. With V trimmed by 2 bases and J by 3 bases, 12 bases remained unmatched. This CDR3 spans 18 amino acids. Germline assignment: CDR1 MNHEY and CDR2 SVGEGT. CDR3 nucleotide sequence: TGTGCCAGCAGTTACCGAACTTATGACAGGGGGCACGACTATGGCTACACCTTC. Translated: CASSYRTYDRGHDYGYTF.

This chain joins TRBV12-3 or TRBV12-4 and TRBJ1-2; unclear D gene. Trimming took off 7 bases at V and 4 bases at J, with 19 bases between the two ends. The CDR3 is 15 amino acids. In DNA form, the CDR3 reads TGTGCCAGCACTCTGCGGGCCGTAGGTTTCTATGGCTACACCTTC. Its protein product is CASTLRAVGFYGYTF.

This clonotype was recorded at least ten times. The rearrangement joins TRBV6-2 or TRBV6-3 to TRBJ2-2; no reliable D call. Trimming left V 6 bases short and J 5 bases short, with 7 bases between. From germline, CDR1 is MNHEY and CDR2 SVGEGT. The CDR3 runs to 12 residues. CDR3 residues: CASRDLTGELFF. The CDR3 DNA reads TGTGCCAGCAGAGACTTAACCGGGGAGCTGTTTTTT.